These T cell receptor beta chains were read from a single sample in a study of blood T cell repertoires in COVID-19. TCRdb's copy holds only in-frame clones and misses some; the assay was immunoSEQ multiplex PCR. The table lists hundreds of thousands of clones, 70% to 90% of them singletons. The sample comprised PBMCs or T cells enriched from blood (not recorded which). The receptors were sampled from a woman younger than 30 who had been exposed to COVID-19. Each CDR3 is given with its conserved first and last residue. Size tells how often a clone was seen (once, few, many) or the class of an expanded clone, and some rows leave it out.

clone_size	v_call	j_call	cdr3_aa
-	TRBV3-1/TRBV3-2	TRBJ2-1	CASSQGISGRAYNEQFF
-	TRBV5-1	TRBJ2-1	CASSLVGGLAGGPEQFF
-	TRBV28	TRBJ2-1	CASSGAGTGTNEQFF
-	TRBV4-3	TRBJ2-1	CASSPQRASDHNEQFF
once	TRBV7-3	TRBJ2-1	CASSSTGTGGVEQFF
few	TRBV12-3/TRBV12-4	TRBJ1-2	CASSLTGPEGYTF
-	TRBV19	TRBJ2-1	CASTPGQGSYNEQFF
-	TRBV6-1	TRBJ1-1	CASSEPGRVTEAFF
-	TRBV5-1	TRBJ1-4	CASSGAGAGVTEKLFF
-	TRBV3-1/TRBV3-2	TRBJ2-1	CASSQVAGDDNEQFF
-	TRBV28	TRBJ2-3	CASSSRGYRTDTQYF
-	TRBV20-1	TRBJ2-1	CSASDQGAVNEQFF
-	TRBV19	TRBJ2-6	CASSIGGTSGANVLTF
few	TRBV2	TRBJ2-7	CASSEFGTSYYEQYF
-	TRBV5-1	TRBJ2-7	CASSHTSGNCEQYF
-	TRBV20-1	TRBJ2-3	CSASPGQGLYF
-	TRBV5-1	TRBJ2-5	CASSFQGLAGGALKETQYF
-	TRBV2	TRBJ1-5	CASSESGLGGYQPQHF
few	TRBV7-9	TRBJ2-7	CASSLSGSVDEQYF
-	TRBV9	TRBJ2-7	CASSVGAGEVNEQYF
once	TRBV27	TRBJ2-1	CASSLWGTSQREFF
-	TRBV6-5	TRBJ2-3	CASGTGHTDTQYF
-	TRBV19	TRBJ1-1	CASSTSGENTEAFF
-	TRBV28	TRBJ1-6	CASTGVYNSPLHF
-	TRBV4-3	TRBJ1-4	CASSQDRRQVNEKLFF